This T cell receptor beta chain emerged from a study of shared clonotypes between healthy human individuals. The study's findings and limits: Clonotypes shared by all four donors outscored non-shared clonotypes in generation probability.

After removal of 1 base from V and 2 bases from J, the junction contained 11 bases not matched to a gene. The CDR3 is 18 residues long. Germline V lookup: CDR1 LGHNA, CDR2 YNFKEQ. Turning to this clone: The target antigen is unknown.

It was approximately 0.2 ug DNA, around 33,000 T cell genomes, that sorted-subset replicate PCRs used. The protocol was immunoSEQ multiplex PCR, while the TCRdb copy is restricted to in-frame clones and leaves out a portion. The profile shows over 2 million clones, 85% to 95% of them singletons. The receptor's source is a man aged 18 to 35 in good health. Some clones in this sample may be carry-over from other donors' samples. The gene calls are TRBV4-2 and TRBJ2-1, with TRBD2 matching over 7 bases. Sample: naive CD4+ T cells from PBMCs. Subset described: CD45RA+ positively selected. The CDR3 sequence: CASSQAWGPSGAYNEQFF. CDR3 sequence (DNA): TGTGCCAGCAGCCAAGCTTGGGGACCTAGCGGCGCCTACAATGAGCAGTTCTTC.